This is a list of T cell receptor beta chains from one sample in a study of cytomegalovirus exposure and HLA in healthy donors. Sequenced by immunoSEQ multiplex PCR; TCRdb stores in-frame clones only, minus some. The sample lists 140,000 or so clones, about 75% occurring once. Specimen: PBMCs. The receptors come from a woman aged 25-40 years in good health and CMV-seronegative. Each CDR3 is given with its conserved first and last residue. A D gene is named only where the DNA matches it firmly.

V: TRBV9; J: TRBJ1-2; D: TRBD1; CDR3: CASSVGTGGTGGYTF
V: TRBV30; J: TRBJ1-1; D: -; CDR3: CAWSVTALNTEAFF
V: TRBV6-5; J: TRBJ1-1; D: -; CDR3: CASSYSKGWTEAFF
V: TRBV10-1; J: TRBJ1-2; D: -; CDR3: CASSPVEPYGYTF
V: TRBV27; J: TRBJ1-1; D: TRBD1; CDR3: CASSLVWTGGNTEAFF
V: TRBV29-1; J: TRBJ2-7; D: -; CDR3: CSVEKTGNYEQYF
V: TRBV7-6; J: TRBJ2-1; D: TRBD1; CDR3: CASSSTGVSPQFF
V: TRBV11-2; J: TRBJ2-5; D: TRBD2; CDR3: CASSFTSGGQETQYF
V: TRBV7-2; J: TRBJ2-2; D: -; CDR3: CASSGGSRDTGELFF
V: TRBV5-1; J: TRBJ2-7; D: TRBD2; CDR3: CASSLGLAGRLSYEQYF
V: TRBV6-6; J: TRBJ1-1; D: TRBD1; CDR3: CASSPGQGAQTTEAFF
V: TRBV7-3; J: TRBJ1-2; D: TRBD1; CDR3: CASSLAPGQGGQAGYTF
V: TRBV2; J: TRBJ1-2; D: TRBD1; CDR3: CASSSSPWDREAGYTF
V: TRBV7-9; J: TRBJ2-1; D: TRBD1; CDR3: CASSGQGNGEQFF
V: TRBV30; J: TRBJ1-2; D: -; CDR3: CAWSVGPSPLGYTF
V: TRBV2; J: TRBJ2-1; D: TRBD2; CDR3: CASSVRAIGTSLDNEQFF
V: TRBV11-3; J: TRBJ2-1; D: -; CDR3: CASNHTTGNGRLLPDEQFF
V: TRBV27; J: TRBJ1-1; D: TRBD1; CDR3: CASRVLDRGRTNTEAFF
V: TRBV5-6; J: TRBJ2-1; D: TRBD1; CDR3: CASSGPGTGDGEQFF
V: TRBV6-5; J: TRBJ1-1; D: TRBD1; CDR3: CASSFAGGTEAFF
V: TRBV2; J: TRBJ1-6; D: TRBD1; CDR3: CASSTGAVLGSPLHF
V: TRBV10-3; J: TRBJ2-1; D: TRBD2; CDR3: CAISDSGGSYNEQFF
V: TRBV9; J: TRBJ1-1; D: TRBD1; CDR3: CASSAPGTGGTEAFF
V: TRBV2; J: TRBJ1-1; D: -; CDR3: CASATEGTITEAFF
V: TRBV7-9; J: TRBJ1-5; D: -; CDR3: CASGQAGGGQPQHF
V: TRBV12-5; J: TRBJ2-1; D: -; CDR3: CASGLATSNEQFF
V: TRBV29-1; J: TRBJ1-1; D: -; CDR3: CSVAQFQNTEAFF
V: TRBV5-1; J: TRBJ2-2; D: -; CDR3: CASSQENTGELFF
V: TRBV30; J: TRBJ1-2; D: TRBD1; CDR3: CAYLTGIFTF
V: TRBV30; J: TRBJ1-2; D: -; CDR3: CAWSVRLAASTF
V: TRBV7-9; J: TRBJ1-2; D: TRBD1; CDR3: CASTGTAGGYTF
V: TRBV4-2; J: TRBJ2-5; D: TRBD2; CDR3: CASSRALGLAGGEETQYF
V: TRBV5-1; J: TRBJ2-5; D: TRBD1; CDR3: CASSPGQGRETQYF
V: TRBV30; J: TRBJ1-5; D: -; CDR3: CAWSTGINQPQHF
V: TRBV27; J: TRBJ2-1; D: TRBD2; CDR3: CASSARGGLSYNEQFF
V: TRBV18; J: TRBJ1-1; D: -; CDR3: CASSPIPSNTEAFF
V: TRBV7-6; J: TRBJ1-3; D: TRBD1; CDR3: CASSPPLGTDTGNTIYF
V: TRBV6-4; J: TRBJ2-2; D: TRBD1; CDR3: CASSEQGIGELFF
V: TRBV6-6; J: TRBJ1-2; D: TRBD1; CDR3: CASSETGLYGYTF
V: TRBV5-4; J: TRBJ1-1; D: -; CDR3: CASTENVAEGAFF
V: TRBV5-1; J: TRBJ1-4; D: TRBD1; CDR3: CASSFDRGSEKLFF
V: TRBV13; J: TRBJ2-1; D: TRBD1; CDR3: CASSPTGQGKENEQFF
V: TRBV5-4; J: TRBJ1-1; D: TRBD1; CDR3: CASSLRQGANTEAFF
V: TRBV9; J: TRBJ1-5; D: TRBD1; CDR3: CASSVGTGGNQPQHF
V: TRBV9; J: TRBJ2-1; D: -; CDR3: CASSVGGVENEQFF
V: TRBV27; J: TRBJ1-1; D: -; CDR3: CASSLSARGTEAFF
V: TRBV27; J: TRBJ1-2; D: TRBD1; CDR3: CASSIRGTGGRNRDGYTF
V: TRBV29-1; J: TRBJ1-2; D: TRBD1; CDR3: CSVGDSGGYTF
V: TRBV11-1; J: TRBJ1-2; D: TRBD1; CDR3: CASSDQGANYGYTF